The rows below give T cell receptor beta chains drawn from one sample of a study of response to subunit inactivated influenza vaccine. TCRdb fed the RT-PCR reads into MiXCR, producing one record per CDR3 protein. The sample includes about 700,000 distinct CDR3 sequences, roughly 14% seen only once; the top ten take 6% to 8%. The material was PBMCs from blood, obtained 14 to 15 days before vaccination. The receptors here all came from a man in his fifties who received an inactivated influenza vaccine. Both conserved end residues are part of each CDR3. The order of the fields is D gene, V gene, J gene, CDR3 length, clone size, CDR3 DNA, CDR3 protein. A D gene is named only where the DNA matches it firmly. Part of the rows lack a size; the others show once, few, many or a class for expanded clones.

D: NA; V: TRBV5-1; J: TRBJ1-2; length: 14; size: NA; DNA: TGCGCCAGCAGCCCGGACCTACTTCGGGATGGCTACACCTTC; CDR3: CASSPDLLRDGYTF
D: NA; V: TRBV5-6; J: TRBJ1-1; length: 12; size: few; DNA: TGTGCCAGCTCCTGGGGTCCTGGAGAGGCTTTCTTT; CDR3: CASSWGPGEAFF
D: TRBD2; V: TRBV10-3; J: TRBJ2-7; length: 15; size: few; DNA: TGTGCCATCAGCCTCCGACTAGCGGGGACCTACGAGCAGTACTTC; CDR3: CAISLRLAGTYEQYF
D: TRBD2; V: TRBV15; J: TRBJ2-1; length: 16; size: NA; DNA: TGTGCCACCAGCAGAGGAAATAGCGGGAGTTACGATGAGCAGTTCTTC; CDR3: CATSRGNSGSYDEQFF
D: NA; V: TRBV20-1; J: TRBJ2-5; length: 14; size: NA; DNA: TGCAGTGCCACTAGAATGCAGTTCCAAGAGACCCAGTACTTC; CDR3: CSATRMQFQETQYF
D: TRBD2; V: TRBV20-1; J: TRBJ2-7; length: 13; size: few; DNA: TGCAGTGCTAGAAGACCGGGACTAGTTGGGCAGTACTTC; CDR3: CSARRPGLVGQYF
D: TRBD2; V: TRBV7-2; J: TRBJ2-7; length: 13; size: NA; DNA: TGTGCCAGCAGCTGGGCGGGGGACCACGAGCAGTACTTC; CDR3: CASSWAGDHEQYF
D: TRBD1; V: TRBV11-3; J: TRBJ2-6; length: 22; size: NA; DNA: TGTGCCAGCAGCTTAGTGGCCCCAAAACGGCTGGACAGGGGCTCTGGGGCCAACGTCCTGACTTTC; CDR3: CASSLVAPKRLDRGSGANVLTF
D: NA; V: TRBV7-2; J: TRBJ1-2; length: 14; size: NA; DNA: TGTGCCAGCAGCCCGGGGGGCGGCTTTTATGGCTACACCTTC; CDR3: CASSPGGGFYGYTF
D: TRBD1; V: TRBV4-3; J: TRBJ2-7; length: 14; size: NA; DNA: TGCGCCAGCAGCCGACAGGGACAGGGTTTCGAGCAGTACTTC; CDR3: CASSRQGQGFEQYF
D: NA; V: TRBV9; J: TRBJ1-2; length: 17; size: NA; DNA: TGTGCCAGCAGCGTAGGCGATACAGGGACCCGGAACTATGGCTACACCTTC; CDR3: CASSVGDTGTRNYGYTF
D: TRBD1; V: TRBV29-1; J: TRBJ2-1; length: 12; size: many; DNA: TGCAGCGTCCCGGGACAGTACAATGAGCAGTTCTTC; CDR3: CSVPGQYNEQFF
D: TRBD1; V: TRBV24-1; J: TRBJ2-2; length: 13; size: NA; DNA: TGTGCCACCAGTCCAGGGGGAGCCTGGGAGCTGTTTTTT; CDR3: CATSPGGAWELFF
D: NA; V: TRBV11-1; J: TRBJ2-2; length: 17; size: many; DNA: TGTGCCAGCAGCCCCGGAGGTTGGGGGCGTAACACCGGGGAGCTGTTTTTT; CDR3: CASSPGGWGRNTGELFF
D: NA; V: TRBV5-1; J: TRBJ2-7; length: 16; size: few; DNA: TGCGCCAGCAGCTTGGATGCACCGGGCGGAACCTACGAGCAGTACTTC; CDR3: CASSLDAPGGTYEQYF
D: TRBD1; V: TRBV4-3; J: TRBJ2-1; length: 19; size: NA; DNA: TGCGCCAGCAGCCAAGAGGTCCGGCCACAGGGGGCGAGGAACAATGAGCAGTTCTTC; CDR3: CASSQEVRPQGARNNEQFF
D: NA; V: TRBV12-3/TRBV12-4; J: TRBJ1-5; length: 14; size: NA; DNA: TGTGCCAGCAAACAGGGTTATAGCAATCAGCCCCAGCATTTT; CDR3: CASKQGYSNQPQHF
D: TRBD1; V: TRBV4-3; J: TRBJ2-1; length: 17; size: NA; DNA: TGCGCCAGCAGCCGCGTATGGGGACAGGGGTCGCACAATGAGCAGTTCTTC; CDR3: CASSRVWGQGSHNEQFF
D: TRBD1; V: TRBV20-1; J: TRBJ2-7; length: 14; size: NA; DNA: TGCAGTGCTAGAGGGGGACAGCCCCTATACGAGCAGTACTTC; CDR3: CSARGGQPLYEQYF
D: TRBD1; V: TRBV15; J: TRBJ2-1; length: 13; size: few; DNA: TGTGCCACCAGCGGGGACAGGGTCAATGAGCAGTTCTTC; CDR3: CATSGDRVNEQFF
D: NA; V: TRBV28; J: TRBJ2-6; length: 16; size: few; DNA: TGTGCCAGCAGTTTAAATGCGGGGACTGGGGCCAACGTCCTGACTTTC; CDR3: CASSLNAGTGANVLTF
D: NA; V: TRBV9; J: TRBJ2-1; length: 16; size: few; DNA: TGTGCCAGCAGCGTAGCTACGAGCGGAGTCTACAATGAGCAGTTCTTC; CDR3: CASSVATSGVYNEQFF
D: NA; V: TRBV4-2; J: TRBJ2-2; length: 17; size: NA; DNA: TGTGCCAGCAGCCACCGAACGGTGGTAAAGGGTCCCGGGGAGCTGTTTTTT; CDR3: CASSHRTVVKGPGELFF
D: NA; V: TRBV28; J: TRBJ2-7; length: 16; size: few; DNA: TGTGCCAGCAGACACGACTGGGGGCTTAGCTCCTACGAGCAGTACTTC; CDR3: CASRHDWGLSSYEQYF
D: NA; V: TRBV10-3; J: TRBJ2-7; length: 12; size: few; DNA: TGTGCCATTGGCAAAGATGGCTACGAGCAGTACTTC; CDR3: CAIGKDGYEQYF
D: NA; V: TRBV6-2/TRBV6-3; J: TRBJ2-7; length: 14; size: few; DNA: TGTGCCAGCAAGGATTGGCAGGGGACCTACGAGCAGTACTTC; CDR3: CASKDWQGTYEQYF
D: NA; V: TRBV7-2; J: TRBJ1-2; length: 14; size: few; DNA: TGTGCCAGCACCCCAAGCCGGGGGAACTATGGCTACACCTTC; CDR3: CASTPSRGNYGYTF
D: TRBD2; V: TRBV24-1; J: TRBJ2-5; length: 16; size: NA; DNA: TGTGCCACCAGTGATAGCGGGAGAGGGGGACGAGAGACCCAGTACTTC; CDR3: CATSDSGRGGRETQYF
D: TRBD2; V: TRBV12-3/TRBV12-4; J: TRBJ2-5; length: 16; size: NA; DNA: TGTGCCAGCAGTATAACTAGCGGGAGGGGCCAAGAGACCCAGTACTTC; CDR3: CASSITSGRGQETQYF
D: TRBD1; V: TRBV12-3/TRBV12-4; J: TRBJ1-5; length: 14; size: many; DNA: TGTGCCAGCAGCTCTGGGACAGGGGTTCAGCCCCAGCATTTT; CDR3: CASSSGTGVQPQHF
D: NA; V: TRBV5-1; J: TRBJ2-3; length: 15; size: NA; DNA: TGCGCCAGCAGCTTTGGTGGGGCAGATCCAGATACGCAGTATTTT; CDR3: CASSFGGADPDTQYF
D: NA; V: TRBV2; J: TRBJ2-5; length: 12; size: few; DNA: TGTGCCAGCAGTGGCGTGGAAGAGACCCAGTACTTC; CDR3: CASSGVEETQYF
D: TRBD2; V: TRBV2; J: TRBJ2-1; length: 16; size: many; DNA: TGTGCCAGCAGTGATTCCGGGAGGGCCGGGAAAAATGAGCAGTTCTTC; CDR3: CASSDSGRAGKNEQFF
D: NA; V: TRBV7-8; J: TRBJ2-3; length: 18; size: few; DNA: TGTGCCAGCAGCCACGCCATTAACAGGGGACTACCCACAGATACGCAGTATTTT; CDR3: CASSHAINRGLPTDTQYF
D: TRBD1; V: TRBV29-1; J: TRBJ2-7; length: 15; size: few; DNA: TGCAGCGTCACACGGACAGGTTTCAGCTCCTACGAGCAGTACTTC; CDR3: CSVTRTGFSSYEQYF
D: NA; V: TRBV20-1; J: TRBJ2-2; length: 14; size: few; DNA: TGCAGTGCTTCGCGGGGTTGGGACACCGGGGAGCTGTTTTTT; CDR3: CSASRGWDTGELFF
D: NA; V: TRBV7-3; J: TRBJ2-3; length: 14; size: few; DNA: TGTGCCAGCAGCTCGCAGGGGACCCCAGATACGCAGTATTTT; CDR3: CASSSQGTPDTQYF
D: NA; V: TRBV20-1; J: TRBJ2-5; length: 13; size: NA; DNA: TGCAGTGCTAGTATCGCGGCACAAGAGACCCAGTACTTC; CDR3: CSASIAAQETQYF
D: NA; V: TRBV5-1; J: TRBJ1-3; length: 17; size: few; DNA: TGCGCCAGCAGCCCTGGTGAGGGCCCATCCTCTGGAAACACCATATATTTT; CDR3: CASSPGEGPSSGNTIYF
D: NA; V: TRBV3-1; J: TRBJ2-1; length: 20; size: NA; DNA: TGTGCCAGCAGCCAACCTTTCGGGTTTGGTCCTCCCGGAACCTACAATGAGCAGTTCTTC; CDR3: CASSQPFGFGPPGTYNEQFF
D: TRBD2; V: TRBV20-1; J: TRBJ2-1; length: 16; size: few; DNA: TGCAGTGCTAGGGAAGTAGCGGGAGGGAGGGCGAATGAGCAGTTCTTC; CDR3: CSAREVAGGRANEQFF
D: NA; V: TRBV18; J: TRBJ2-1; length: 14; size: NA; DNA: TGTGCCAGCTCACCAACCCTAGGATCCAATGAGCAGTTCTTC; CDR3: CASSPTLGSNEQFF
D: NA; V: TRBV7-8; J: TRBJ2-5; length: 13; size: NA; DNA: TGTGCCAGCAGCCCCGGGGCGGGCGGGACCCAGTACTTC; CDR3: CASSPGAGGTQYF
D: TRBD1; V: TRBV5-1; J: TRBJ1-1; length: 14; size: few; DNA: TGCGCCAGCAGCTGGAGGGGGCCTTACACTGAAGCTTTCTTT; CDR3: CASSWRGPYTEAFF
D: TRBD1; V: TRBV2; J: TRBJ2-2; length: 15; size: few; DNA: TGTGCCAGCAGCGGGACAGGGGGCAACACCGGGGAGCTGTTTTTT; CDR3: CASSGTGGNTGELFF
D: NA; V: TRBV2; J: TRBJ2-5; length: 14; size: NA; DNA: TGTGCCAGCGCAATTGCACCCCTCGCCGGGGCCCAGTACTTC; CDR3: CASAIAPLAGAQYF
D: NA; V: TRBV2; J: TRBJ2-7; length: 12; size: NA; DNA: TGTGCCAGCAGCTACACAGGGATAGAGCAGTACTTC; CDR3: CASSYTGIEQYF
D: NA; V: TRBV4-2; J: TRBJ2-7; length: 13; size: few; DNA: TGTGCCAGCAGCCAAGATGGCCGGGGCGAGCAGTACTTC; CDR3: CASSQDGRGEQYF
D: TRBD2; V: TRBV7-6; J: TRBJ2-7; length: 15; size: NA; DNA: TGTGCCAGCAGCTCAGGGCGGGGGAACTCCTACGAGCAGTACTTC; CDR3: CASSSGRGNSYEQYF
D: NA; V: TRBV6-2/TRBV6-3; J: TRBJ2-7; length: 17; size: many; DNA: TGTGCCAGCAGTCTTACTAACTCCGGGACATTCTCCTACGAGCAGTACTTC; CDR3: CASSLTNSGTFSYEQYF
D: NA; V: TRBV28; J: TRBJ1-5; length: 11; size: few; DNA: TGTGCCAGCGCCGACCGGCTTCGCGGGCATTTT; CDR3: CASADRLRGHF
D: NA; V: TRBV28; J: TRBJ1-2; length: 13; size: few; DNA: TGTGCCAGCACCCTAGACTCACGGGGTGGCTACACCTTC; CDR3: CASTLDSRGGYTF
D: NA; V: TRBV5-1; J: TRBJ1-2; length: 14; size: NA; DNA: TGCGCCAGCAGCACGGCAGGGCTCGACTATGGCTACACCTTC; CDR3: CASSTAGLDYGYTF
D: NA; V: TRBV7-2; J: TRBJ1-1; length: 15; size: NA; DNA: TGTGCCAGCAGCTTAGAGAGGGTAGGGAACACTGAAGCTTTCTTT; CDR3: CASSLERVGNTEAFF
D: NA; V: TRBV6-5; J: TRBJ1-2; length: 15; size: many; DNA: TGTGCCAGCAGTTACGGCACAGTCAGTAACTATGGCTACACCTTC; CDR3: CASSYGTVSNYGYTF
D: TRBD2; V: TRBV11-2; J: TRBJ2-7; length: 19; size: few; DNA: TGTGCCAGCAGCTTAACATCAGGGACTAGCGGACAAAAATCGAGCGAGCAGTACTTC; CDR3: CASSLTSGTSGQKSSEQYF